The next 22 T cell receptor beta chains were all read from a single sample in a study of CD8+CD57+ T cells in acquired aplastic anemia. For sequencing, patients were chosen who had shown expansion of CD8+CD57+ cells by flow cytometry. Genomic DNA, serving as template, underwent TCR beta VDJ and CDR3 profiling. TCRdb recomputed calls from the reads with MiXCR, one row per CDR3 protein. The sample includes approximately 120,000 distinct CDR3 sequences, roughly 40% of them seen just once. Sequencing input: sorted CD4+, CD8+, or CD8+CD57+ T cells (not recorded which) from PBMCs. The receptor set was obtained from a human donor with aplastic anemia.

The chain recombines TRBV5-1 with TRBJ2-1, with 14 bases matching TRBD2. The CDR3 is 15 residues long. The V gene end was trimmed by 4 bases and the J gene end by 8 bases; junction bases not matched to a gene: 5. Germline assignment: CDR1 SGHRS and CDR2 YFSETQ. CDR3 region: CASSKGLAGVDEQFF. In DNA form, the CDR3 reads TGCGCCAGCAGCAAGGGACTAGCGGGAGTCGATGAGCAGTTCTTC. Full variable domain (remainder filled in from reference TRBV5-1 and TRBJ2-1): KAGVTQTPRYLIKTRGQQVTLSCSPISGHRSVSWYQQTPGQGLQFLFEYFSETQRNKGNFPGRFSGRQFSNSRSEMNVSTLELGDSALYLCASSKGLAGVDEQFFGPGTRLTVL.

This clonotype was seen many times. The chain carries TRBV24-1 and TRBJ2-3; TRBD2 matches 9 bases. The V gene end was trimmed by 7 bases and the J gene end by 4 bases; junction bases not matched to a gene: 11. The CDR3 is 16 amino acids. Germline CDR1 KGHDR, CDR2 SFDVKD. CDR3 sequence: CATSALVAGAPDTQYF. The CDR3 nucleotides are TGTGCCACCAGCGCCCTCGTAGCGGGAGCGCCAGATACGCAGTATTTT.

This clonotype appeared many times. This chain joins TRBV19 and TRBJ1-5, with D possibly matching TRBD1 (5 bases). The germline V gene encodes CDR1 LNHDA and CDR2 SQIVND (reference sequence). Trimming cost V 2 bases and J 1 base, with 9 bases left between them. The CDR3 consists of 15 residues. This chain's CDR3 is CASSIKGLSNQPQHF. CDR3 nucleotides: TGTGCCAGTAGTATAAAGGGGTTGAGCAATCAGCCCCAGCATTTT.

In this sample, this clonotype turned up once. This chain uses TRBV9 with TRBJ1-1, with a weak D call TRBD1 (6 bases). V lost 2 bases and J 5 bases, leaving 10 bases between the germline ends. This CDR3 has 13 amino acids. In germline, CDR1 is SGDLS, CDR2 YYNGEE. The CDR3 spells CASSVRGRTEAFF. The CDR3, as DNA: TGTGCCAGCAGCGTCCGGGGGCGGACTGAAGCTTTCTTT.

Remarks on this clonotype: The junction differs from germline at one of its ends, possibly a read error. The rearrangement links TRBV28 to TRBJ2-1, with 13 nucleotides matching TRBD2. This CDR3 contains 15 residues. Germline V gene data show CDR1 as MDHEN and CDR2 as SYDVKM. The CDR3: CANSRTSGSYNEQFF. The CDR3, as DNA: TGTGCCAACAGTCGGACTAGCGGGAGCTACAATGAGCAGTTCTTC.

With respect to this clonotype: Being one base from a much bigger clone, this may be a read error. J is TRBJ2-1 and V is TRBV11-2; no reliable D call. CDR1 and CDR2 (germline): SGHAT, FQNNGV. The V gene lost 3 bases and the J gene lost 10 bases, with 10 bases spanning the gap. This CDR3 spans 12 amino acids. The DNA of the CDR3 is TGTGCCAGCAGCTTGATGGTAGACGAGCAGTTCTTC. Protein sequence: CASSLMVDEQFF. The full variable domain, in which reference TRBV11-2 and TRBJ2-1 provide the parts outside the CDR3, is EAGVAQSPRYKIIEKRQSVAFWCNPISGHATLYWYQQILGQGPKLLIQFQNNGVVDDSQLPKDRFSAERLKGVDSTLKIQPAKLEDSAVYLCASSLMVDEQFFGPGTRLTVL.

This clonotype showed up many times. J is TRBJ2-1 and V is TRBV14, with no clear D. The V gene lost 1 base and the J gene lost 1 base, with 8 bases spanning the gap. CDR1 is SGHDN and CDR2 is FVKESK in the germline V gene. The CDR3 loop spans 15 amino acids. The CDR3 spells CASSQGHLSYNEQFF. DNA for the CDR3: TGTGCCAGCAGCCAAGGACACCTTTCCTACAATGAGCAGTTCTTC.

This clonotype was recorded many times. DNA of the CDR3: TGCGCCAGCAGCTTGGATCTGGGAGCCAAAAACATTCAGTACTTC. Encoded protein: CASSLDLGAKNIQYF. The chain couples TRBV5-1 to TRBJ2-4; D gene uncertain. The germline V gene has CDR1 SGHRS and CDR2 YFSETQ. The germline V and J ends were trimmed by 0 bases and 0 bases, with 7 bases remaining between them. The CDR3 totals 15 residues.

This clonotype showed up many times. This chain uses TRBV6-6 with TRBJ1-6; D is perhaps TRBD1 (6 bases). The CDR3 sequence is 12 residues long. CDR1 is MNHNY and CDR2 is SVGAGI in the germline V gene (reference sequence). Trimming pared 2 bases from V and 10 bases from J, leaving 6 bases between. The CDR3 coding sequence is TGTGCCAGCAGTTACAGGGGGTCACCCCTCCACTTT. As protein: CASSYRGSPLHF.

The V and J genes are TRBV7-9 and TRBJ2-5, with D perhaps matching TRBD2 (6 bases). CDR1 is SEHNR, CDR2 FQNEAQ, per germline (reference sequence). V was pared by 4 bases and J by 4 bases, with 10 bases between. The CDR3 is made up of 13 amino acids. As DNA, the CDR3 is TGTGCCAGCAGCTCGATCGGGGGAGAGACCCAGTACTTC. It specifies CASSSIGGETQYF. The variable domain in full, with the rest retrieved from reference TRBV7-9 and TRBJ2-5, is DTGVSQNPRHKITKRGQNVTFRCDPISEHNRLYWYRQTLGQGPEFLTYFQNEAQLEKSRLLSDRFSAERPKGSFSTLEIQRTEQGDSAMYLCASSSIGGETQYFGPGTRLLVL.

Notes on this clonotype: A much larger clone differs from this one at a single base, so this may be a read error. The V call is TRBV7-8, the J call TRBJ2-5, with a weak D call TRBD2 (7 bases). Matching the DNA end better, TRBJ2-1 makes the J call doubtful. The germline V gene has CDR1 SGHVS and CDR2 FQNEAQ. The CDR3 sequence is 15 residues long. The CDR3, as DNA: TGTGCCAGCAGCATCCGGACGGGGGGCAACAATGAGCAGTTCTTC. This codes for CASSIRTGGNNEQFF.

In regard to this clonotype: This could be a read error, since a much larger clone is one nucleotide away. The V call is TRBV3-1, the J call TRBJ2-3; the D gene is possibly TRBD1 (5 bases). The J call is uncertain, as TRBJ1-5 better fits the DNA end. This CDR3 contains 14 residues. Germline V gene data show CDR1 as LGHDT and CDR2 as YNNKEL (reference sequence). This CDR3 reads CASSQDLSSGAQHF. The CDR3 bases are TGTGCCAGCAGCCAAGATCTTTCCAGCGGGGCGCAGCATTTT.

The chain joins TRBV5-1 to TRBJ1-2; no clear D gene. This CDR3 comprises 12 residues. CDR1 and CDR2 (germline): SGHRS, YFSETQ. V was cut by 4 bases and J by 7 bases, with 11 bases left in between. Written as DNA, the CDR3 is TGCGCCAGCAGCCCCGATTGGGGTGGCTACACCTTC. Translating it yields CASSPDWGGYTF.

A few counts support this clonotype. This CDR3 reads CASSPLGGASGELFF. The CDR3 DNA reads as TGTGCCAGCAGCCCCCTGGGGGGGGCATCGGGGGAGCTGTTTTTT. V gene TRBV14 combines with J gene TRBJ2-2, with D possibly being TRBD2 (7 bases). This CDR3 has 15 residues. Germline CDR1 and CDR2: SGHDN and FVKESK. V was pared by 4 bases and J by 8 bases, with 17 bases between.

This clonotype turned up a few times. The V gene is TRBV5-4, the J gene TRBJ2-1; 8 nucleotides agree with TRBD1. The CDR3 covers 16 residues. The junction had 6 bases not matched to a gene; V was cut back by 3 bases and J by 1 base. Per germline, CDR1 SGHNT and CDR2 YYREEE (reference sequence). The CDR3 sequence is CASSSTGDGSYNEQFF. CDR3 nucleotide sequence: TGTGCCAGCAGCTCGACAGGGGATGGGTCCTACAATGAGCAGTTCTTC.

This clonotype was detected many times. The CDR3 region is CSARPGQGTANYGYTF. The DNA for the CDR3 is TGCAGTGCTAGACCGGGACAGGGGACAGCTAACTATGGCTACACCTTC. The chain carries TRBV20-1 and TRBJ1-2, with 10 positions matching TRBD1. The CDR3 consists of 16 residues. The germline CDR1 and CDR2 sequences are DFQATT and SNEGSKA (reference sequence). V lost 2 bases to trimming and J lost 0 bases; unmatched junction nucleotides: 6.

The chain is built from TRBV29-1 and TRBJ1-1, with 9 bases fitting TRBD1. The CDR3 extends over 12 amino acids. In germline, CDR1 is SQVTM, CDR2 ANQGSEA. The CDR3 bases are TGCAACGGACAGGGGCGGTGGACTGAAGCTTTCTTT. Its translation is CNGQGRWTEAFF.

Many counts were recorded for this clonotype. The rearrangement uses TRBV7-9 and TRBJ2-5; 9 nucleotides line up with TRBD1. The junction had 8 bases not matched to a gene; V was cut back by 5 bases and J by 4 bases. CDR1 SEHNR and CDR2 FQNEAQ come from the germline V gene (reference sequence). The CDR3 covers 15 residues. The CDR3 loop reads CASSLGTGIGETQYF. The CDR3 DNA reads TGTGCCAGCAGCCTCGGGACAGGGATTGGAGAGACCCAGTACTTC.

There are a few counts of this clonotype. The CDR3 sequence: CASSTTSTGYTF. The CDR3 nucleotides read TGTGCCAGTAGCACTACGAGCACAGGCTACACCTTC. The V and J genes are TRBV19 and TRBJ1-2; D remains unclear. The CDR3 consists of 12 residues. Trimming left V 6 bases short and J 8 bases short, with 13 bases between. Germline CDR1 is LNHDA and CDR2 is SQIVND (reference sequence).

This chain links TRBV12-5 with TRBJ2-3; 15 bases fit TRBD2. The CDR3 extends over 20 amino acids. Per germline, CDR1 LGHNT and CDR2 FRNRAP. Trimming removed 0 bases from V and 2 bases from J; junction bases left unmatched: 9. The CDR3 reads CASGLVIAGTSGGTTDTQYF. CDR3 nucleotide sequence: TGTGCTAGTGGTTTGGTAATAGCCGGGACTAGCGGGGGGACCACAGATACGCAGTATTTT.

The chain employs TRBV19 and TRBJ1-5, with a weak D call TRBD1 (5 bases). Trimming shortened V by 3 bases and J by 11 bases, and 11 bases separated the two germline ends. This CDR3 region has 12 residues. In germline, CDR1 is LNHDA, CDR2 SQIVND (reference sequence). The CDR3: CASSIAGEAQHF. The CDR3 DNA is TGTGCCAGTAGTATCGCGGGGGAAGCCCAGCATTTT.

This CDR3 is CAITRTGVTGELFF. CDR3 in DNA: TGTGCCATCACGCGGACAGGGGTAACCGGGGAGCTGTTTTTT. V and J are TRBV10-3 and TRBJ2-2; TRBD1 matches 9 bases. Looked up from germline, CDR1 is ENHRY and CDR2 is SYGVKD. The CDR3 has 14 residues. J was trimmed by 5 bases and V by 7 bases; bases with no gene match: 5.